This T cell receptor beta chain was identified in a study of blood T cell repertoires in COVID-19. Study background: Samples came from the United States, Italy and Spain, spanning acute and convalescent COVID-19.

Looked up from germline, CDR1 is GTSNPN and CDR2 is SVGIG (reference sequence). The CDR3 totals 15 residues. The junction had 2 bases not matched to a gene; V was cut back by 2 bases and J by 0 bases. Original data processing: Reference gene primers were amplified, and this amplification served to estimate nucleated cell counts. Some clones are missing from TCRdb's copy, which holds only in-frame ones; the method was immunoSEQ multiplex PCR. V, J and clone size were drawn from that table, and D and trimming were deduced from the DNA. The sample includes some 320,000 clones, under 90% of them seen just once.

Sample: PBMCs or T cells enriched from blood (not recorded which). The TCR sequence derives from a man aged 55-75 years who had recovered from COVID-19. The V call is TRBV30, the J call TRBJ2-5; 11 bases agree with TRBD2. For the CDR3, the DNA is TGTGCCTGGAGTCAGGGACTAGCGGACCAAGAGACCCAGTACTTC. Its protein is CAWSQGLADQETQYF.